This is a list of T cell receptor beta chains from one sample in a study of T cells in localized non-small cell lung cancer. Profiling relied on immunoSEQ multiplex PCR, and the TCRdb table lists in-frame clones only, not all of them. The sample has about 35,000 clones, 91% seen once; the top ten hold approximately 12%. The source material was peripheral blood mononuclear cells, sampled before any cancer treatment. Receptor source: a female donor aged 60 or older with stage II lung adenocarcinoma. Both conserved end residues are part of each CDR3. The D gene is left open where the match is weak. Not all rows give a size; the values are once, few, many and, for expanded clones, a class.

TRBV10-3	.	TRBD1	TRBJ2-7	TGTGCCATCAGTGAAAGGGGGCGTCGGGCCTACGAGCAGTACTTC	CAISERGRRAYEQYF
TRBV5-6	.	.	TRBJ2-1	TGTGCCAGCAGCTTGGGCAATGAGCAGTTCTTC	CASSLGNEQFF
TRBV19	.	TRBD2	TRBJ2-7	TGTGCCAGTAGGCGGGAGGGTTTCTACGAGCAGTACTTC	CASRREGFYEQYF
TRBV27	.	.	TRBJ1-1	TGTGCCAGCAGCGGACGGTCGGGGACTGAAGCTTTCTTT	CASSGRSGTEAFF
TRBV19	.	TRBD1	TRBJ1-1	TGTGCCAGTAGACCGGGACAGATATTGAACACTGAAGCTTTCTTT	CASRPGQILNTEAFF
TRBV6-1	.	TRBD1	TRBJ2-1	TGTGCCAGCAGTGAATTGTGGAGACAGGGATACAATGAGCAGTTCTTC	CASSELWRQGYNEQFF
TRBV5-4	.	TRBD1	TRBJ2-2	TGTGCCAGCAGCTTGGTACAGGGGGCGAACACCGGGGAGCTGTTTTTT	CASSLVQGANTGELFF
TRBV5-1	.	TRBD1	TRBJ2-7	TGCGCCAGCAGCCCAGGGACAGGGATAGTCTACGAGCAGTACTTC	CASSPGTGIVYEQYF
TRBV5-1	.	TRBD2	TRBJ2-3	TGCGCCAGCAGCCGATTCCTAGCGGGGAGTAGCACAGATACGCAGTATTTT	CASSRFLAGSSTDTQYF
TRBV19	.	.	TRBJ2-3	TGTGCCAGTAGTTCGGACAGACGGAGCACAGATACGCAGTATTTT	CASSSDRRSTDTQYF
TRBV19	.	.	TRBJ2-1	TGTGCCAGTAGTATGGGGGGGGCTTCCTACAATGAGCAGTTCTTC	CASSMGGASYNEQFF
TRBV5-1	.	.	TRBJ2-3	TGCGCCAGCAGCACCGGGCCGACAGATACGCAGTATTTT	CASSTGPTDTQYF
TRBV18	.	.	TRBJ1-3	TGTGCCAGCTCACCGACTAATGGACGTCTCTCTGGAAACACCATATATTTT	CASSPTNGRLSGNTIYF
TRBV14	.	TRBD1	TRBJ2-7	TGTGCCAGCAGCCAAGTGAGACAGGGGAGTCCCTACGAGCAGTACTTC	CASSQVRQGSPYEQYF
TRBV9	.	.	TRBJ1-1	TGTGCCAGCAGCGTTGGCGTCTCGAACACTGAAGCTTTCTTT	CASSVGVSNTEAFF
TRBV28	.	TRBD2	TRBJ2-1	TGTGCCACTGGCGGGGGGGTAAGCTCCTACAATGAGCAGTTCTTC	CATGGGVSSYNEQFF
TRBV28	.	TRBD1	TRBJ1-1	TGTGCCAGCAGGAATCCTAAGAAGGGGGCCCGCACTGAAGCTTTCTTT	CASRNPKKGARTEAFF
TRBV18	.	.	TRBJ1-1	TGTGCCAGCTCATCAGTGAGGGAGGGTGAAGCTTTCTTT	CASSSVREGEAFF
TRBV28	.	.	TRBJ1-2	TGTGCCAGCAGTGCAGGGTCTTTAGGCTACACCTTC	CASSAGSLGYTF
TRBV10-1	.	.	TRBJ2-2	TGCGCCAGCAGTCAGAGACCCGGGGAGCTGTTTTTT	CASSQRPGELFF
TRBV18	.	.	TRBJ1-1	TGTGCCAGCTCACCGCAGGGACAACGGAACACTGAAGCTTTCTTT	CASSPQGQRNTEAFF
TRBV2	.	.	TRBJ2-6	TGTGCCAGCAGTGGAGGGAACTCTGGGGCCAACGTCCTGACTTTC	CASSGGNSGANVLTF
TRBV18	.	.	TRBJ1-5	TGTGCCAGCTCACGTTGGGATCAGCCCCAGCATTTT	CASSRWDQPQHF
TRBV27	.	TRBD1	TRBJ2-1	TGTGCCAGCAGTTTTGACAGGGGATTTTTTAATGAGCAGTTCTTC	CASSFDRGFFNEQFF
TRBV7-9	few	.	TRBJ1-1	TGTGCCAGCAGCTCGAATACGAACACTGAAGCTTTCTTT	CASSSNTNTEAFF
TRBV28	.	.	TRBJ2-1	TGTGCCAGCACCTTACGGGATGAGCAGTTCTTC	CASTLRDEQFF
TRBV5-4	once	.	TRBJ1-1	TGTGCCAGCAGCGCTCCGGCCGCCGAAGCTTTCTTT	CASSAPAAEAFF
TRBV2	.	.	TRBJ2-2	TGTGCCAGCAGTGTCCGGTCATCCGGGGAGCTGTTTTTT	CASSVRSSGELFF
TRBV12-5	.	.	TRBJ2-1	TGTGCTAGTGGCCCATTTGGTTTCAGTGAGCAGTTCTTC	CASGPFGFSEQFF
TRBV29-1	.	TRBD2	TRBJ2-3	TGCAGCGTGGGGGGGACTAGCGGGGCTAGCACAGATACGCAGTATTTT	CSVGGTSGASTDTQYF
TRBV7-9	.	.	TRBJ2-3	TGTGCCAGCAGCCGAATCACGGACCCTAGCACAGATACGCAGTATTTT	CASSRITDPSTDTQYF
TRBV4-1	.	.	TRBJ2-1	TGCGCCAGCAACGACTTATCCAATGAGCAGTTCTTC	CASNDLSNEQFF
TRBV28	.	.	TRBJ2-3	TGTGCCAGCACTGGTAGCACAGATACGCAGTATTTT	CASTGSTDTQYF
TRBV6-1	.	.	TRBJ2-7	TGTGCCAGCAGTGAAAAGGCCACCAACTCCTACGAGCAGTACTTC	CASSEKATNSYEQYF
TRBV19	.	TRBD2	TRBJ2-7	TGTGCCAGTAGTATGAGCGGGAGTCCCTACGAGCAGTACTTC	CASSMSGSPYEQYF
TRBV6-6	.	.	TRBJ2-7	TGTGCCAGCAGTCCCAGGGAGAACTACGAGCAGTACTTC	CASSPRENYEQYF
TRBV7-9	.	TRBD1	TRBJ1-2	TGTGCCAGCAGCTCGGAAACAGGGGGCAACTATGGCTACACCTTC	CASSSETGGNYGYTF
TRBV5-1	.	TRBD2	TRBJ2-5	TGCGCCAGCAGCCCTCAGGGCGGGGGGGCCCCCGAGACCCAGTACTTC	CASSPQGGGAPETQYF
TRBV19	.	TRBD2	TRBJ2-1	TGTGCCAGTAGTATTGGACTAGCGGGCGGGGGTGAGCAGTTCTTC	CASSIGLAGGGEQFF
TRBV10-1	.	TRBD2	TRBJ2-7	TGCGCCAGCAGACCAACTAGCGGGAGTACCGAGCAGTACTTC	CASRPTSGSTEQYF
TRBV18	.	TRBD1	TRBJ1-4	TGTGCCAGCTCAAAGCAGGGGGCAACTAATGAAAAACTGTTTTTT	CASSKQGATNEKLFF